Here is one T cell receptor beta chain with its context. The target antigen is unknown. The entry originates in a study of T cells in Graves' hyperthyroidism and ophthalmopathy. Points from the study as a whole: Separating ophthalmopathy from stable hyperthyroidism was achieved by a 13 V-J model.

V was cut by 2 bases and J by 12 bases, with 20 bases left in between. From germline, CDR1 is MNHEY and CDR2 SVGAGI. The CDR3 consists of 15 residues. The blood sample was taken at first hyperthyroidism diagnosis, before any ophthalmopathy symptoms. RNA transcripts were the template for amplifying TCR beta CDR3 regions. An initial round of RT-PCR targeting the TCR CDR3 relied on the HTBI primer set. TCRdb independently ran MiXCR on the multiplex PCR reads; one entry per CDR3 protein. In the table there are under 400,000 distinct CDR3 sequences, around 14% of which are singletons. The chain carries TRBV6-5 and TRBJ2-1; D possibly corresponds to TRBD1 (5 bases). The TCR was taken from a woman aged 18-29 years with Graves' hyperthyroidism that later progressed to Graves' ophthalmopathy. The sequencing input was blood. This chain's CDR3 is CASSYGGADPRVQFF. The DNA for the CDR3 is TGTGCCAGCAGTTACGGTGGGGCAGACCCCAGGGTGCAGTTCTTC.